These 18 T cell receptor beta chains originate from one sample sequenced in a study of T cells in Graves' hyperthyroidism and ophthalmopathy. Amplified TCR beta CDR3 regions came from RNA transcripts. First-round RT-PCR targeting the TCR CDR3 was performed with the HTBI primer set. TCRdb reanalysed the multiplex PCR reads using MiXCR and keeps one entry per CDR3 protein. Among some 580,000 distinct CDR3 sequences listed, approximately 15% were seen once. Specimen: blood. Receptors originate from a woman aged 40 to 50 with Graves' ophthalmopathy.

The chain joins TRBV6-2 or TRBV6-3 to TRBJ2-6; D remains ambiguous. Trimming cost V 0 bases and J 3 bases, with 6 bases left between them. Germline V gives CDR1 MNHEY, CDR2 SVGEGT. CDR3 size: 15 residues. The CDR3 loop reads CASSYSVVGANVLTF. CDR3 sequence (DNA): TGTGCCAGCAGTTACTCGGTGGTTGGGGCCAACGTCCTGACTTTC.

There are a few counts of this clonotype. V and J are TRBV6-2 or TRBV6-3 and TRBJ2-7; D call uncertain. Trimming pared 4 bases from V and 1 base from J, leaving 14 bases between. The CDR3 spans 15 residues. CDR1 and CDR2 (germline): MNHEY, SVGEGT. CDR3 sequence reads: CASSCGDQRSYEQYF. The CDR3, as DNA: TGTGCCAGCAGTTGCGGAGACCAACGATCCTACGAGCAGTACTTC.

CDR3: CSARGENNQPQHF. DNA for the CDR3: TGCAGTGCTAGAGGGGAGAATAATCAGCCCCAGCATTTT. The chain joins TRBV20-1 to TRBJ1-5; D not certain. The CDR3 contains 13 residues. V shed 1 base and J shed 4 bases, with 8 bases lying between them. Germline V gene sequence: CDR1 DFQATT, CDR2 SNEGSKA (reference sequence).

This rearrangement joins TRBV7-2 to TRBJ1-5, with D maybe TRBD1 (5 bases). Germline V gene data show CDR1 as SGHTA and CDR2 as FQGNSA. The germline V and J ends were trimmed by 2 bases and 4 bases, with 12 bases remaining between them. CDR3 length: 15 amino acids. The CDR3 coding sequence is TGTGCCAGCAGCTTATCTCCAGGGACGAATCAGCCCCAGCATTTT. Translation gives CASSLSPGTNQPQHF.

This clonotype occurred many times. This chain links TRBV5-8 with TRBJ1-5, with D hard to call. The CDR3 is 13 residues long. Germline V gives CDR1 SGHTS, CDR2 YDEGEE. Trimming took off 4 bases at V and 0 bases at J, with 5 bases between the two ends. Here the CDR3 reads CASSVDSNQPQHF. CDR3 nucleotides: TGTGCCAGCAGCGTTGATAGCAATCAGCCCCAGCATTTT.

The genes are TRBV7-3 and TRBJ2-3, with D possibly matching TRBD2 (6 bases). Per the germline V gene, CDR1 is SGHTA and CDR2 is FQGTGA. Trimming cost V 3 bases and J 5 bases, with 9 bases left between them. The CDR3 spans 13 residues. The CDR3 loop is CASSFPGGDTQYF. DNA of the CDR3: TGTGCCAGCAGCTTTCCCGGGGGAGATACGCAGTATTTT.

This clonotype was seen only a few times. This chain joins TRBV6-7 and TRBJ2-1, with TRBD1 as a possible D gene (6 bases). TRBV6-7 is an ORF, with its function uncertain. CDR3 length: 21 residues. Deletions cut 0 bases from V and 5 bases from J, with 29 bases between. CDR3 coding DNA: TGTGCCAGCAGTTACTCGGTGGCGACAGGTCCCCCTCCCCGGCCAAACAATGAGCAGTTCTTC. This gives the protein CASSYSVATGPPPRPNNEQFF.

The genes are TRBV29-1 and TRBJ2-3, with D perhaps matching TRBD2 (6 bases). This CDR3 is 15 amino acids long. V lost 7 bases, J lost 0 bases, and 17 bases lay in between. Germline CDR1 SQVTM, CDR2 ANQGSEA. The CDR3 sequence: CSAAGGERSTDTQYF. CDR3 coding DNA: TGCAGCGCCGCAGGCGGGGAAAGGAGCACAGATACGCAGTATTTT.

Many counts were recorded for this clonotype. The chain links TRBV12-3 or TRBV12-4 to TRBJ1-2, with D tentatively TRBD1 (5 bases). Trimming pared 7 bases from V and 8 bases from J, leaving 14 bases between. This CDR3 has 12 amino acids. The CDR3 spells CASTRGPGGYTF. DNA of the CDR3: TGTGCCAGCACCCGGGGACCGGGCGGCTACACCTTC.

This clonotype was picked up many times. CDR3 nucleotide sequence: TGCAGTGCCAGCGCGACTAGCGGGGGCCCTTCAGATACGCAGTATTTT. Translated: CSASATSGGPSDTQYF. This sequence joins TRBV20-1 and TRBJ2-3; 12 bases agree with TRBD2. V was pared by 6 bases and J by 4 bases, with 11 bases of the junction left unmatched. Germline V gene data show CDR1 as DFQATT and CDR2 as SNEGSKA (reference sequence). The CDR3 spans 16 residues.

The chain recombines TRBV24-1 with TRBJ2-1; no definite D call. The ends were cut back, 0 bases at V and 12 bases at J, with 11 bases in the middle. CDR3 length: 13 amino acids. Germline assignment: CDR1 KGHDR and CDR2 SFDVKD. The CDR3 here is CATSDLRTLGQFF. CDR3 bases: TGTGCCACCAGTGATTTGCGGACCTTGGGGCAGTTCTTC.

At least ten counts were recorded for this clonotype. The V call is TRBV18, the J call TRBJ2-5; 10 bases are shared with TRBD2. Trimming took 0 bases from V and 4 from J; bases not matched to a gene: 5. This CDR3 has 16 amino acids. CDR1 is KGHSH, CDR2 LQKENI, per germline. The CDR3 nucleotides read TGTGCCAGCTCACCACCGGGACTAGCGACCGGAGAGACCCAGTACTTC. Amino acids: CASSPPGLATGETQYF.

DNA of the CDR3: TGCGCCAGCAGCTCCGGGAATTCTAACTATGGCTACACCTTC. It yields the protein CASSSGNSNYGYTF. This chain uses TRBV5-1 with TRBJ1-2; D not resolved. CDR3 size: 14 residues. Germline V gene lookup returns CDR1 SGHRS and CDR2 YFSETQ. The ends were cut back, 3 bases at V and 0 bases at J, with 9 bases in the middle.

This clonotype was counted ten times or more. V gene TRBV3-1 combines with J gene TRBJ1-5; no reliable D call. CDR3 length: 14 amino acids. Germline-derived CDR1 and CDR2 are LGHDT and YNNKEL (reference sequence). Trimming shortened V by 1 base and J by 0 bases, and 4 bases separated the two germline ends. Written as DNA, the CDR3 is TGTGCCAGCAGCCAAGCAGGTAGCAATCAGCCCCAGCATTTT. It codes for CASSQAGSNQPQHF.

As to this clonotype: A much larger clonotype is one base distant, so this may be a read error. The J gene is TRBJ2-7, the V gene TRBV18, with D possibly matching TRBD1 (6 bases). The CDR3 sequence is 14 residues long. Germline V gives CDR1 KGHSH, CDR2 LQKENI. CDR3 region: CASSPRTGFYGQYF. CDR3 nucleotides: TGTGCCAGCTCACCAAGAACAGGGTTTTACGGGCAGTACTTC.

CDR3 DNA: TGTGCCAGCAGCTTCGGGACTAGTAATACCGGGGAGCTGTTTTTT. Translated: CASSFGTSNTGELFF. The chain carries TRBV7-9 and TRBJ2-2; 8 bases align to TRBD2. The CDR3 runs 15 residues. J was trimmed by 5 bases and V by 3 bases; bases with no gene match: 5. Germline CDR1 is SEHNR and CDR2 is FQNEAQ (reference sequence).

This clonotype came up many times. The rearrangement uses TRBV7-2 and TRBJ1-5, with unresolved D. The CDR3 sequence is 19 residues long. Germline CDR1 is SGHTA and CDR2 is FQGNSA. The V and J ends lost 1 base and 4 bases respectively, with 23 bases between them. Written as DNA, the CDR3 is TGTGCCAGCAGCTTAGGTCGTTTGGTGGGGTCAGGATCAAATCAGCCCCAGCATTTT. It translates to CASSLGRLVGSGSNQPQHF. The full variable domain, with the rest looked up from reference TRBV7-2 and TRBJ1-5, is GAGVSQSPSNKVTEKGKDVELRCDPISGHTALYWYRQSLGQGLEFLIYFQGNSAPDKSGLPSDRFSAERTGGSVSTLTIQRTQQEDSAVYLCASSLGRLVGSGSNQPQHFGDGTRLSIL.

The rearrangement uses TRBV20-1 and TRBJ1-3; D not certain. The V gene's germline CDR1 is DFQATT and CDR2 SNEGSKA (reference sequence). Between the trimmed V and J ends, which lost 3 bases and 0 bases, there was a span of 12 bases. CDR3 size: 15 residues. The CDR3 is CSARPQINSGNTIYF. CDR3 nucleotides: TGCAGTGCTAGGCCACAGATAAACTCTGGAAACACCATATATTTT.